This T cell receptor beta chain appears in the sequencing data of a study of OX40 agonist ivuxolimab in advanced cancers. Profiled with immunoSEQ multiplex PCR; TCRdb holds only in-frame clones, not every one. The sample contains about 110,000 clones, around 93% of which appear only once. The V segment lost 4 bases and the J segment 0 bases; nucleotides outside the gene matches: 9. This CDR3 is built from 16 residues. The germline V gene encodes CDR1 SGHDT and CDR2 YYEEEE. The receptor comes from an adult with an advanced solid tumor such as melanoma, head and neck, liver or kidney cancer. The V and J genes are TRBV5-6 and TRBJ2-5; 7 bases map to TRBD1. Material: CD4+ or CD8+ T cells sorted from blood, obtained in a trial of the OX40 agonist ivuxolimab. The CDR3 loop reads CASSPQTGPYQETQYF. DNA for the CDR3: TGTGCCAGCAGCCCGCAGACAGGGCCCTACCAAGAGACCCAGTACTTC.